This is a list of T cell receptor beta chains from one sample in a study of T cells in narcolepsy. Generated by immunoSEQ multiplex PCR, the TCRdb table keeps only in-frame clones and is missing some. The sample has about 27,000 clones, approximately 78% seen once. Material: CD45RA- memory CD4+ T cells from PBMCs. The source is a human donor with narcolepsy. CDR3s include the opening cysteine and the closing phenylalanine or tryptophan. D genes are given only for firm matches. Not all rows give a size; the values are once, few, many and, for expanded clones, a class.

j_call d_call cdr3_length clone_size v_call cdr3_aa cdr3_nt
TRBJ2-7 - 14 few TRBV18 CASSPYRDSYEQYF TGTGCCAGCTCACCATACAGGGACTCCTACGAGCAGTACTTC
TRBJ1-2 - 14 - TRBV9 CASSVPWDTDGYTF TGTGCCAGCAGCGTACCTTGGGACACGGATGGCTACACCTTC
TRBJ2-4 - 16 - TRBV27 CASSTPGRLGKNIQYF TGTGCCAGCAGTACCCCCGGCAGGCTGGGTAAAAACATTCAGTACTTC
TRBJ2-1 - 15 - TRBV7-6 CASSRTSDLNNEQFF TGTGCCAGCAGCCGTACATCCGATCTGAACAATGAGCAGTTCTTC
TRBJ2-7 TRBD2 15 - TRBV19 CASSSPAGGKYEQYF TGTGCCAGTAGTTCCCCAGCGGGGGGAAAATACGAGCAGTACTTC
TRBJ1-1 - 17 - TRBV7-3 CASSPQKEFWGGTEAFF TGTGCCAGCAGCCCGCAAAAAGAGTTTTGGGGGGGCACTGAAGCTTTCTTT
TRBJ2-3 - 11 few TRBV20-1 CSASGTDTQYF TGCAGTGCTAGCGGCACAGATACGCAGTATTTT
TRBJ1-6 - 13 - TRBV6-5 CASSGRGNSPLHF TGTGCCAGCAGCGGCAGGGGTAATTCACCCCTCCACTTT
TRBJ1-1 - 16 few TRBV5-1 CASSDPRRGWNTEAFF TGCGCCAGCAGCGACCCTCGGAGGGGCTGGAACACTGAAGCTTTCTTT
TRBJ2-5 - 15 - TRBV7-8 CASSLVPGDQETQYF TGTGCCAGCAGCTTAGTCCCTGGGGACCAAGAGACCCAGTACTTC
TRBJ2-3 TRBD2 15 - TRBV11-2 CASSAGGALSDTQYF TGTGCCAGCAGCGCCGGGGGGGCTTTATCAGATACGCAGTATTTT
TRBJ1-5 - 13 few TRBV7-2 CASSLGAAQPQHF TGTGCCAGCAGCTTGGGTGCTGCTCAGCCCCAGCATTTT
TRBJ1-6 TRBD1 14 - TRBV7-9 CASSSGQDNSPLHF TGTGCCAGCAGCTCGGGACAGGATAATTCACCCCTCCACTTT
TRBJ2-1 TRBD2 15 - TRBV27 CASSSERAGGNEQFF TGTGCCAGCAGCTCGGAGCGAGCGGGGGGTAATGAGCAGTTCTTC
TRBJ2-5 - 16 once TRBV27 CASSLQRQGGGETQYF TGTGCCAGCAGTTTACAGAGACAGGGAGGTGGAGAGACCCAGTACTTC
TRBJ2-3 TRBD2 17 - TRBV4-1 CASSQGIGSSGTDTQYF TGCGCCAGCAGCCAAGGAATTGGTAGTAGCGGGACAGATACGCAGTATTTT
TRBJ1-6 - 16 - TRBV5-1 CASSLALGDDNSPLHF TGCGCCAGCAGCTTGGCCTTAGGGGACGATAATTCACCCCTCCACTTT
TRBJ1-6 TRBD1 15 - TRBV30 CAWRGQQSYNSPLHF TGTGCCTGGAGGGGACAGCAATCCTATAATTCACCCCTCCACTTT
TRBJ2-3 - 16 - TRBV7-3 CASSVRGGGAPDTQYF TGTGCCAGCAGCGTCCGTGGAGGGGGGGCCCCAGATACGCAGTATTTT
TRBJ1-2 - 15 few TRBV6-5 CASRSLPGRAYGYTF TGTGCCAGCAGATCGTTGCCGGGCAGGGCCTATGGCTACACCTTC
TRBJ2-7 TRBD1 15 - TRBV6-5 CASGVGQGNSYEQYF TGTGCCAGCGGGGTGGGACAGGGAAACTCCTACGAGCAGTACTTC
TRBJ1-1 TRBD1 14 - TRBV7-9 CASSQDRGKAEAFF TGTGCCAGCAGCCAGGACAGGGGAAAGGCTGAAGCTTTCTTT
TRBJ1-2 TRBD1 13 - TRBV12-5 CASGLYRGGGYTF TGTGCTAGTGGTTTGTACAGGGGGGGAGGCTACACCTTC
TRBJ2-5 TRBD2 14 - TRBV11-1 CASSFSGVAETQYF TGTGCCAGCAGCTTTAGCGGGGTGGCGGAGACCCAGTACTTC